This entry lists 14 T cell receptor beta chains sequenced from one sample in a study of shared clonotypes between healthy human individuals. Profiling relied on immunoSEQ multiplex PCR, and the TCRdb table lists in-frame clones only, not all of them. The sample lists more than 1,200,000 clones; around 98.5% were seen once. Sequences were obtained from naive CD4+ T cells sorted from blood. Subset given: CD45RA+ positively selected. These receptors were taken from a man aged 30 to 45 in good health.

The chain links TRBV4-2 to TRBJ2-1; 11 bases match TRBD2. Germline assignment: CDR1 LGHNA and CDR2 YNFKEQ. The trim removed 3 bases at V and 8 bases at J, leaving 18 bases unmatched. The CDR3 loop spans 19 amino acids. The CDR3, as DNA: TGTGCCAGCAGCCACGACCGCATCGACCGACTAGCGGGAAGGGATGAGCAGTTCTTC. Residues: CASSHDRIDRLAGRDEQFF.

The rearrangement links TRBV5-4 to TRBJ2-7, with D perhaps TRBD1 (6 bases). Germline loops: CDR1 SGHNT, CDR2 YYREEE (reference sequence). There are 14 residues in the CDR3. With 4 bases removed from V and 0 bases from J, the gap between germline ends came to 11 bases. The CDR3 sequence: CASSRQAFSYEQYF. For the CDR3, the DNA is TGTGCCAGCAGCCGACAGGCCTTCTCCTACGAGCAGTACTTC.

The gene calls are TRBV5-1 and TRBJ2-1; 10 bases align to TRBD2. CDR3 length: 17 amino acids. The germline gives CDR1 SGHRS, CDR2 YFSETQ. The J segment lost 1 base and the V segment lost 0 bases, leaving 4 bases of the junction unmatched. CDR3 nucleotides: TGCGCCAGCAGCTTGGCTAGCGGGAGTCTATCCTACAATGAGCAGTTCTTC. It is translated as CASSLASGSLSYNEQFF.

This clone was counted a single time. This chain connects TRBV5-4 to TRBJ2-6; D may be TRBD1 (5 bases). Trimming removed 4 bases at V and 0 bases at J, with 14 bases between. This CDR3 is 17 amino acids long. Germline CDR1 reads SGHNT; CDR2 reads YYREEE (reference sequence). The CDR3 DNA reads TGTGCCAGCAGCCCCCAGGGTCCGGGCTCTGGGGCCAACGTCCTGACTTTC. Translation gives CASSPQGPGSGANVLTF.

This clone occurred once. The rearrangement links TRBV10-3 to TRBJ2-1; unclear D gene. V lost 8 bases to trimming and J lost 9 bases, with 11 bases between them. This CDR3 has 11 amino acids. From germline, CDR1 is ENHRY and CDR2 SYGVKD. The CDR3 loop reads CAIGLSTEQFF. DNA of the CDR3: TGTGCCATCGGCTTATCTACTGAGCAGTTCTTC.

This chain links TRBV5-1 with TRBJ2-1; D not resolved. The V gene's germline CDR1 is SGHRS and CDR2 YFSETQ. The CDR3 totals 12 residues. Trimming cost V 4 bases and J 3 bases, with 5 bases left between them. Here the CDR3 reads CASSQNYNEQFF. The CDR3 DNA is TGCGCCAGCAGCCAGAACTACAATGAGCAGTTCTTC.

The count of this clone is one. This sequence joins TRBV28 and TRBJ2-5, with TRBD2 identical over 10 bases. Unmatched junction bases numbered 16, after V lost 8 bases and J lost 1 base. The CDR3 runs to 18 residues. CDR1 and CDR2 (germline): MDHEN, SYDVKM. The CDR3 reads CASPPALSGRHPQETQYF. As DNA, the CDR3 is TGTGCCAGCCCGCCTGCCCTTAGCGGGAGGCACCCCCAAGAGACCCAGTACTTC.

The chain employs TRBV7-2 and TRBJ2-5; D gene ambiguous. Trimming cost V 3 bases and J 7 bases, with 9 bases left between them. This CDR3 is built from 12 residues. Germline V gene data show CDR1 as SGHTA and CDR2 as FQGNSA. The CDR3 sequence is CASSLYGGTQYF. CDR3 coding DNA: TGTGCCAGCAGCTTGTACGGTGGGACCCAGTACTTC.

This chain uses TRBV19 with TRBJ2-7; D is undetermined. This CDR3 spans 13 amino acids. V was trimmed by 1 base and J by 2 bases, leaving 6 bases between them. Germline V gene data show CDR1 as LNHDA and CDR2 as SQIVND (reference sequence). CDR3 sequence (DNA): TGTGCCAGTAGTATAGGCGCTCCCTACGAGCAGTACTTC. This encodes CASSIGAPYEQYF.

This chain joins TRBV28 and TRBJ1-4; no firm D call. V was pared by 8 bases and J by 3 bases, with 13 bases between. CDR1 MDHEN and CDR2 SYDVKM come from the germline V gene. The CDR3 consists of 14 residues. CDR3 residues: CASGVVGPNEKLFF. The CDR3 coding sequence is TGTGCCAGCGGAGTTGTAGGACCTAATGAAAAACTGTTTTTT. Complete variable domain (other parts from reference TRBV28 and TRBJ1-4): DVKVTQSSRYLVKRTGEKVFLECVQDMDHENMFWYRQDPGLGLRLIYFSYDVKMKEKGDIPEGYSVSREKKERFSLILESASTNQTSMYLCASGVVGPNEKLFFGSGTQLSVL.

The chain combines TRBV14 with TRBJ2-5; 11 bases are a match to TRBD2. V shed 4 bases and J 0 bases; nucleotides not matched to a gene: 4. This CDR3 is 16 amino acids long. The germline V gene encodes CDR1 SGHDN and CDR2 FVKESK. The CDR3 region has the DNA TGTGCCAGCAGCCTGGGACTAGCGGAGAACCAAGAGACCCAGTACTTC. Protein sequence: CASSLGLAENQETQYF.

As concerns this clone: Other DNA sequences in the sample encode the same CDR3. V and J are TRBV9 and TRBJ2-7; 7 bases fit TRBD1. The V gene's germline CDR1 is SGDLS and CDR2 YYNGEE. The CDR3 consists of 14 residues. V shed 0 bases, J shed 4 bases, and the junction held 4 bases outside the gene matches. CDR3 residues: CASSVGGRGYEQYF. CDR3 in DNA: TGTGCCAGCAGCGTAGGAGGCAGGGGGTACGAGCAGTACTTC. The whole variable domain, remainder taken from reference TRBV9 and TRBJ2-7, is DSGVTQTPKHLITATGQRVTLRCSPRSGDLSVYWYQQSLDQGLQFLIQYYNGEERAKGNILERFSAQQFPDLHSELNLSSLELGDSALYFCASSVGGRGYEQYFGPGTRLTVT.

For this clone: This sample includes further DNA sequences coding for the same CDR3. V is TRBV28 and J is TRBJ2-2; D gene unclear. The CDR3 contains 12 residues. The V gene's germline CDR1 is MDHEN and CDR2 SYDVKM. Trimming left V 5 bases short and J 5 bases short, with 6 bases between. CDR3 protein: CASSLVTGELFF. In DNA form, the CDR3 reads TGTGCCAGCAGTCTAGTGACCGGGGAGCTGTTTTTT.

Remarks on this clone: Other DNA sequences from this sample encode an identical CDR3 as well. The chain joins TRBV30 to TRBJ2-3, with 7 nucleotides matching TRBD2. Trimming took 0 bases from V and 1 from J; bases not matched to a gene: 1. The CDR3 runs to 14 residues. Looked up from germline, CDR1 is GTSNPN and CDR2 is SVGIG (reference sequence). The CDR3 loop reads CAWSVAGGTDTQYF. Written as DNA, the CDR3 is TGTGCCTGGAGTGTTGCGGGAGGCACAGATACGCAGTATTTT.